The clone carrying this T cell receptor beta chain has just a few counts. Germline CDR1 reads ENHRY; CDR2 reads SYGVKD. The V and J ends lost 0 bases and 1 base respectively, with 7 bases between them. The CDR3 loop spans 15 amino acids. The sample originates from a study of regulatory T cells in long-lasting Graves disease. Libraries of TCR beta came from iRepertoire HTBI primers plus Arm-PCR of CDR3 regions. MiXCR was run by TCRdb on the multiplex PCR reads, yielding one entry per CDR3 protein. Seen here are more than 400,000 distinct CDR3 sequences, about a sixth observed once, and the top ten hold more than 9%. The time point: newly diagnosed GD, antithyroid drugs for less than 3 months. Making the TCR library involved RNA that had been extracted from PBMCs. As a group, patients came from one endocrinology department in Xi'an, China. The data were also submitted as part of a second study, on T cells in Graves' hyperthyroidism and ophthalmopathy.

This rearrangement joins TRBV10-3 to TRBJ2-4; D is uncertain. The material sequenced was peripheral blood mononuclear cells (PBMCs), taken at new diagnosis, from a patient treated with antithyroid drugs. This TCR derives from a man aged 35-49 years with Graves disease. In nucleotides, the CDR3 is TGTGCCATCAGTGAGTCCAACTGGGCCAAAAACATTCAGTACTTC. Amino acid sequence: CAISESNWAKNIQYF.